The clone carrying this T cell receptor (beta chain) was counted many times. This sample stems from a study of blood T cell repertoires in COVID-19. Study as a whole: PBMCs, B-cell-depleted T cells, or T cells provided the cDNA or gDNA that made up the material.

Authors' analysis steps: Nucleated cell counts were estimated from reference gene primer amplification. Sequencing used immunoSEQ multiplex PCR; TCRdb keeps in-frame clones, though not all of them. V, J and clone size are those of that table, while D and trimming were read from the DNA. The table lists around 230,000 clones, about 83% of them singletons. J gave up 5 bases and V 4 bases, and 5 bases lay outside the gene matches. In germline, CDR1 is LGHDT, CDR2 YNNKEL (reference sequence). The CDR3 contains 14 residues. The chain employs TRBV3-1 (or the pseudogene TRBV3-2) and TRBJ2-5; TRBD2 aligns across 9 bases. Sequencing was carried out using peripheral blood. The receptor comes from a woman aged 45-65 years with acute or convalescent COVID-19. Here the CDR3 DNA reads TGTGCCAGCAGCCTAGCGGGAGTTGTGGAGACCCAGTACTTC. Translation: CASSLAGVVETQYF.